The following is a T cell receptor (beta chain) sequence with its context. This record comes from a study of blood T cell repertoires in COVID-19. TCRdb's copy holds only in-frame clones and misses some; the assay was immunoSEQ multiplex PCR. This table has about 100,000 clones, 80% to 95% appearing once. The sequenced material came from peripheral blood. The sequence came from an older man with acute or convalescent COVID-19.

The CDR3: CASSQRIAGTSSYEQYF. The CDR3 region has the DNA TGTGCCAGCAGCCAACGAATAGCGGGAACCAGCTCCTACGAGCAGTACTTC. V gene TRBV14 combines with J gene TRBJ2-7, with 8 nucleotides matching TRBD2. Germline lookup yields CDR1 SGHDN and CDR2 FVKESK. CDR3 size: 17 residues. Germline trimming cut 2 bases from V and 0 bases from J; bases unmatched to any gene: 9.